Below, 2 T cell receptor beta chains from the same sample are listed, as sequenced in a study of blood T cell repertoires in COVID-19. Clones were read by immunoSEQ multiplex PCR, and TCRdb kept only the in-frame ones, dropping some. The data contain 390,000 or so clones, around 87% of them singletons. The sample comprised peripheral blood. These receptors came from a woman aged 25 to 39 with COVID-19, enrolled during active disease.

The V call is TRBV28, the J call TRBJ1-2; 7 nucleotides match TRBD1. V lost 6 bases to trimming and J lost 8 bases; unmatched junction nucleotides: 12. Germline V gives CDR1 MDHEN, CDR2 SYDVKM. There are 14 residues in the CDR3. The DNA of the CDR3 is TGTGCCAGCAGACCCACAGGGGCCGGTTGGGGCTACACCTTC. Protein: CASRPTGAGWGYTF.

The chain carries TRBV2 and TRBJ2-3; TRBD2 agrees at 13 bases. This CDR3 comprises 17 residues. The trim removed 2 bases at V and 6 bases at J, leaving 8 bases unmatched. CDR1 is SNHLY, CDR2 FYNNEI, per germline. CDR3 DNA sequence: TGTGCCAGCAGTGAATCACGGACTAGCGGGAGTTTGGATACGCAGTATTTT. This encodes CASSESRTSGSLDTQYF.